This T cell receptor (beta chain) was identified during a study of T cell responses to AZD1222 COVID-19 vaccine. On this clone itself: The antigen remains unidentified.

The repertoire was sequenced with immunoSEQ multiplex PCR; TCRdb's copy has only in-frame clones and lacks some. Of 100,000 or so clones listed, around nine tenths are singletons. General study results and limits: Vaccine-associated CD4 TCRs ranged over spike, dominating at 160-218 and 743-854. Repertoires in all cases were sampled only once the peak T cell response had passed. Just a handful of AZD1222 recipients were seropositive at baseline.

Timing groups of about 4 and about 12 weeks for second doses were pooled. The germline CDR1 and CDR2 sequences are MNHNS and SASEGT. CDR3 length equals 17 residues. V was clipped by 3 bases and J by 5 bases, with 20 bases between them. The sequence came from an adult who received the AZD1222 COVID-19 vaccine. The specimen was peripheral blood, collected 28 days after the second AZD1222 dose. The V and J genes are TRBV6-1 and TRBJ1-5; D might be TRBD1 (6 bases). The CDR3 bases are TGTGCCAGCAGTGATCTCGGGGGCCTCAATGTTTATCAGCCCCAGCATTTT. Amino acid sequence: CASSDLGGLNVYQPQHF.